This T cell receptor beta chain was identified in a study of blood T cell repertoires in COVID-19. The wider study: The United States, Italy and Spain were the sources of the acute and convalescent COVID-19 samples.

Germline V gene sequence: CDR1 SGHRS, CDR2 YFSETQ. This CDR3 is 17 amino acids long. V trimming: 4 bases; J trimming: 0 bases; junction bases outside the gene matches: 6. The data were produced by immunoSEQ multiplex PCR, yet TCRdb's version contains in-frame clones alone and is incomplete. The sample shows approximately 400,000 clones, roughly four fifths of them seen only once. Recruitment covered about 26 US areas and drew participants whose ages spanned about 18 to 100 years. Cohort assignment relied on participant-reported clinical history. Symptom resolution, clearance, or two negative PCRs marked donors in Cohort 3 as recovered.

The sequencing input was PBMCs or T cells enriched from blood (not recorded which). This chain joins TRBV5-1 and TRBJ2-1; 11 positions match TRBD2. The origin of this receptor is a woman aged 45 to 65 who had recovered from COVID-19. The CDR3 spells CASSGLAGGFSYNEQFF. Written as DNA, the CDR3 is TGCGCCAGCAGCGGGCTAGCGGGAGGATTCTCCTACAATGAGCAGTTCTTC.